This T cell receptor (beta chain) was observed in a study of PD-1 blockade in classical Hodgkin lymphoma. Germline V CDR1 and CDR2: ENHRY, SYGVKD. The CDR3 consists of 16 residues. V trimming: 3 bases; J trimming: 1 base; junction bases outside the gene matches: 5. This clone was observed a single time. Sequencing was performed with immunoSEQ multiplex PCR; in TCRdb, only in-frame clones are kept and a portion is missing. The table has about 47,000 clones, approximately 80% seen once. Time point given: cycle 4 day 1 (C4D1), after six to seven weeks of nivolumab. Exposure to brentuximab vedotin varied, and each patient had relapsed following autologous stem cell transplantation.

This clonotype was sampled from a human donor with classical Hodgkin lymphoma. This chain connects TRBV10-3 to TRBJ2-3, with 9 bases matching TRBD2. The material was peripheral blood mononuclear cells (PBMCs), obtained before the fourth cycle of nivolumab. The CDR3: CAISEGTSIGTDTQYF. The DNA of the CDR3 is TGTGCCATCAGTGAAGGGACTAGCATTGGCACAGATACGCAGTATTTT.